This is a list of T cell receptor beta chains from one sample in a study of blood T cells in healthy people across ages. One entry per CDR3 protein results from TCRdb running MiXCR on the 5' RACE reads. The repertoire consists of around 1,500,000 distinct CDR3 sequences, with approximately 42% occurring once and the leading ten covering 7% to 9%. The sample consisted of blood. The receptors were gathered from a woman aged 18-30 years in good health. Each CDR3 is given with its conserved first and last residue. The order of the fields is V gene, D gene, J gene, clone size, CDR3 DNA, CDR3 protein. D genes are given only for firm matches. The listing skips clone size in some rows; elsewhere it reads once, few, many or a size class.

V: TRBV6-5
D: .
J: TRBJ1-4
size: few
DNA: TGTGCCAGCAGTCGAGTCTCCCAAGGGGAAAAACTGTTTTTT
CDR3: CASSRVSQGEKLFF

V: TRBV7-9
D: .
J: TRBJ1-6
size: few
DNA: TGTGCCAGCAGCTACGGGGCCGACCGAGATTCACCCCTCCACTTT
CDR3: CASSYGADRDSPLHF

V: TRBV2
D: .
J: TRBJ1-5
size: .
DNA: TGTGCCAGCAGTGAACAGCCCAACCTAAGCAATCAGCCCCAGCATTTT
CDR3: CASSEQPNLSNQPQHF

V: TRBV5-8
D: TRBD2
J: TRBJ2-3
size: .
DNA: TGTGCCAGCAGCTTTATTACTCTAGCGGATAGCACAGATACGCAGTATTTT
CDR3: CASSFITLADSTDTQYF

V: TRBV29-1
D: TRBD2
J: TRBJ2-2
size: .
DNA: TGCAGCGTGGGACTAGCGGGGACCGGGGAGCTGTTTTTT
CDR3: CSVGLAGTGELFF

V: TRBV5-6
D: .
J: TRBJ1-2
size: few
DNA: TGTGCCAGCAGCTTGGTTGAAATATTTGGCTATGGCTACACCTTC
CDR3: CASSLVEIFGYGYTF

V: TRBV20-1
D: TRBD2
J: TRBJ2-1
size: .
DNA: TGCAGTGCTAGAGAAGGAGCGGGGGGGCCTCATGAGCAGTTCTTC
CDR3: CSAREGAGGPHEQFF

V: TRBV7-8
D: .
J: TRBJ2-1
size: few
DNA: TGTGCCAGCAGCTTCTCACTAGAAAACAATGAGCAGTTCTTC
CDR3: CASSFSLENNEQFF

V: TRBV6-1
D: .
J: TRBJ1-2
size: .
DNA: TGTGCCAGCAGTGAAAGGGGACGGGGGCAGCTTGGCTATGGCTACACCTTC
CDR3: CASSERGRGQLGYGYTF

V: TRBV27
D: TRBD1
J: TRBJ1-4
size: once
DNA: TGTGCCAGCAGTCCCCTGGACAGGGTTTTGAATGAAAAACTGTTTTTT
CDR3: CASSPLDRVLNEKLFF

V: TRBV6-5
D: TRBD1
J: TRBJ1-5
size: .
DNA: TGTGCCAGCAGTTACTCAGGGCAGGGGGCTGGGGGCAATCAGCCCCAGCATTTT
CDR3: CASSYSGQGAGGNQPQHF

V: TRBV10-2
D: TRBD1
J: TRBJ2-3
size: .
DNA: TGCGCCAGCAGTAGACAGGGGGGGTCAGATACGCAGTATTTT
CDR3: CASSRQGGSDTQYF

V: TRBV10-3
D: TRBD2
J: TRBJ2-1
size: .
DNA: TGTGCCATCAGTGGAGCGGGAGGGCCCTCCGGGTACAATGAGCAGTTCTTC
CDR3: CAISGAGGPSGYNEQFF

V: TRBV10-3
D: .
J: TRBJ1-2
size: .
DNA: TGTGCCATCAGTGAAGTCGGGGGGGGGCATTTTGGCTACACCTTC
CDR3: CAISEVGGGHFGYTF

V: TRBV3-1
D: TRBD1
J: TRBJ1-2
size: .
DNA: TGTGCCAGCAGCCGATGGGGGACAGGGGGAGATTCTAACTATGGCTACACCTTC
CDR3: CASSRWGTGGDSNYGYTF

V: TRBV2
D: .
J: TRBJ2-5
size: .
DNA: TGTGCCAGCAGCCTCAATGAGCAGCACTTC
CDR3: CASSLNEQHF

V: TRBV20-1
D: .
J: TRBJ2-1
size: few
DNA: TGCAGTGCTAGAACCATCGGTTCCGGATACAATGAGCAGTTCTTC
CDR3: CSARTIGSGYNEQFF

V: TRBV10-3
D: TRBD1
J: TRBJ1-1
size: few
DNA: TGTGCCATCAGTAAACAGGGGAGGGACACTGAAGCTTTCTTT
CDR3: CAISKQGRDTEAFF

V: TRBV20-1
D: .
J: TRBJ2-7
size: few
DNA: TGCAGTGCTAGAGCTTCACTCAAAGGGACTTCCAGCGAGCAGTACTTC
CDR3: CSARASLKGTSSEQYF

V: TRBV11-2
D: TRBD2
J: TRBJ2-7
size: few
DNA: TGTGCCAGCAGCTTAGGGACTAGCGGGCACTACGAGCAGTACTTC
CDR3: CASSLGTSGHYEQYF

V: TRBV10-3
D: .
J: TRBJ1-1
size: few
DNA: TGTGCCATCAGCGTCAGGGGAAACACTGAAGCTTTCTTT
CDR3: CAISVRGNTEAFF

V: TRBV12-3/TRBV12-4
D: .
J: TRBJ2-7
size: many
DNA: TGTGCCAGCAGTTTTCTCAACGAGCAGTACTTC
CDR3: CASSFLNEQYF

V: TRBV4-1
D: TRBD1
J: TRBJ1-6
size: few
DNA: TGCGCCAGCAGCCAAGAACCGGGACAGGGGGCTTCACCCCTCCACTTT
CDR3: CASSQEPGQGASPLHF

V: TRBV9
D: .
J: TRBJ2-7
size: .
DNA: TGTGCCAGCAGCGTATGGGGCTCCAACGAGCAGTACTTC
CDR3: CASSVWGSNEQYF